This T cell receptor (beta chain) came from a study of cytomegalovirus exposure and HLA in healthy donors. The study's findings and limits: Among TCR sequences, most were rare, though some public TCRs appeared in many donors.

In regard to this clone: Its specificity is not known.

The method was immunoSEQ multiplex PCR; TCRdb's version includes in-frame clones alone and lacks a portion of them. The data contain under 95,000 clones, approximately 90% of them singletons. Germline V lookup: CDR1 MRHNA, CDR2 SNTAGT. The germline V and J ends were trimmed by 2 bases and 8 bases, with 22 bases remaining between them. The CDR3 is made up of 17 amino acids. The rearrangement joins TRBV6-4 to TRBJ2-1; the D gene is possibly TRBD2 (5 bases). The sequencing sample was made of PBMCs. The receptor comes from a man aged 30 to 45 in good health and CMV-seronegative. The chain's CDR3 is CASSDGGDGVCPYEQFF. The DNA of the CDR3 is TGTGCCAGCAGTGACGGAGGTGACGGAGTTTGCCCCTATGAGCAGTTCTTC.